This TCR beta chain was identified in a study of post-analysis software for immune sequencing data (dated by TCRdb to the mid-2010s). In the study overall: Recorded disease courses included relapsing-remitting, secondary progressive and progressive-relapsing multiple sclerosis, with some patients lacking subtype annotation. A subset of samples was prepared in parallel using single-end sample barcoding, then pooled and co-amplified after Illumina adapter ligation. The patient repertoires were set against under 12 previously published healthy control repertoires from donors whose ages ranged from roughly 6 to 27 years. Here is what the overall study found, with its caveats: About five TRBV segments, including TRBV5-6, TRBV5-1 and TRBV20-1, were significantly more frequent in patients than controls. Significantly lower normalized Chao1 diversity was found in multiple sclerosis patients than in controls, suggesting substantial peripheral T-cell clonal expansion. Strong co-clustering of samples prepared in the same batch was shown by direct clustering with F measure, prompting a batch-effect correction. The multiple sclerosis patient group was slightly younger than the control group.

Preparation of the library involved PCR. The instrument given in TCRdb is Illumina HiSeq 2500. Unique molecular identifiers were incorporated into TCR beta cDNA libraries to reduce PCR and sequencing biases. Approximately 500,000 cDNA molecules were obtained per 1 to 10 million input T cells, so each molecule approximated one T cell. The same protocol used for the earlier healthy control dataset was applied to prepare and sequence the patient libraries. Within a given batch, samples were prepared together, multiplexed and sequenced on the same HiSeq lane. As for the authors' bioinformatics: Raw barcoded reads were processed with MIGEC, discarding single-read molecular identifier groups before consensus assembly and CDR3 extraction. Clonotype tables were post-analysed with VDJtools, and diversity was normalized by down-sampling all datasets to the smallest sample size. Repertoire overlap clustering matched CDR3 amino acid but not nucleotide sequences to correct batch-related cross-sample contamination. Using fastp trimming at Q25 and MiXCR clonotype assembly, TCRdb reanalyzed the public sequencing data and kept in-frame beta chains. CDR3 protein duplicates are merged, each entry listing the most common genes and DNA. These V and J calls derive from TCRdb rather than the authors' analysis. This sample is represented by about 810,000 distinct CDR3 sequences; 53% of them were singletons. Around 4.5% of the sample is taken by the ten largest.

To demonstrate the VDJtools post-analysis software, the study profiled TCR beta repertoires from the peripheral blood of around 13 young patients with multiple sclerosis. The multiple sclerosis patients were children and adolescents between roughly 6 and 16 years of age. From the cysteine up to the phenylalanine, the CDR3 has a length of 17 residues. Only the CDR3 region is kept as DNA, spanning 51 bases read in frame from base 1. The germline V gene provides CDR1 SGHTA and CDR2 FQGTGA. Cut back by 5 bases and 0 bases, the V and J ends lie 17 bases apart. In the case of this clonotype: Which antigen it targets is not known. The input lacks base qualities; no much larger clone sits a single base away.

The V gene is TRBV7-3 and the J gene is TRBJ2-1; the D gene is perhaps TRBD1 or TRBD2, as each covers 6 bases. This receptor was taken from a girl between 5 and 17 years old with multiple sclerosis. The sample comprised blood. The DNA is TGTGCCAGCAGCCCCTTTTTAGGGGGGAGCTCCTACAATGAGCAGTTCTTC. The resulting protein is CASSPFLGGSSYNEQFF.